Below, 14 T cell receptor beta chains from the same sample are listed, as sequenced in a study of blood T cell repertoires in COVID-19. Data came from immunoSEQ multiplex PCR; TCRdb stores just in-frame clones and leaves some out. The repertoire holds around 160,000 clones, with more than 80% as singletons. Specimen: peripheral blood. The receptors shown here come from a human donor with acute or convalescent COVID-19. The donor label of this sample is uncertain.

This clone was seen a handful of times. The chain recombines TRBV10-3 with TRBJ2-7, with TRBD1 as a possible D gene (6 bases). Trimming removed 7 bases at V and 0 bases at J, with 10 bases between. Germline V gene lookup returns CDR1 ENHRY and CDR2 SYGVKD. CDR3 length equals 13 residues. CDR3 in DNA: TGTGCCATCACCTCGGACAGCTCCTACGAGCAGTACTTC. Its translation: CAITSDSSYEQYF.

This clone appeared a single time. V usage is TRBV7-9 and J usage is TRBJ2-3, with D maybe TRBD2 (6 bases). Germline V CDR1 and CDR2: SEHNR, FQNEAQ (reference sequence). The V end was cut by 4 bases, the J end by 1 base, with 15 bases between. The CDR3 spans 16 residues. Here the CDR3 reads CASSYFRGGGTDTQYF. In DNA form, the CDR3 reads TGTGCCAGCAGCTACTTTAGGGGCGGGGGCACAGATACGCAGTATTTT. Using reference TRBV7-9 and TRBJ2-3 for the parts outside the CDR3, the full variable domain is DTGVSQNPRHKITKRGQNVTFRCDPISEHNRLYWYRQTLGQGPEFLTYFQNEAQLEKSRLLSDRFSAERPKGSFSTLEIQRTEQGDSAMYLCASSYFRGGGTDTQYFGPGTRLTVL.

This clone was counted once. V usage is TRBV9 and J usage is TRBJ2-3; possibly TRBD2 for D (6 bases). Trimming left V 3 bases short and J 0 bases short, with 17 bases between. Germline CDR1 SGDLS, CDR2 YYNGEE. The CDR3 spans 17 residues. CDR3 DNA: TGTGCCAGCAGCGGAGGAGAGGCCGGGACTAGCACAGATACGCAGTATTTT. Protein sequence: CASSGGEAGTSTDTQYF.

This chain joins TRBV10-2 and TRBJ2-1; 9 nucleotides line up with TRBD2. After removal of 6 bases from V and 4 bases from J, the junction contained 7 bases not matched to a gene. The length of the CDR3 is 15 residues. CDR1 and CDR2 from the germline V gene are WSHSY and SAAADI. For the CDR3, the DNA is TGCGCCAGCAGCCGGGGGGCGGGGGGGTACAATGAGCAGTTCTTC. Protein product: CASSRGAGGYNEQFF.

This CDR3 is CASSHPTEATGANVLTF. CDR3 sequence (DNA): TGTGCCAGCAGCCACCCAACTGAGGCAACTGGGGCCAACGTCCTGACTTTC. This chain joins TRBV5-6 and TRBJ2-6; no firm D call. CDR1 SGHDT and CDR2 YYEEEE come from the germline V gene. The CDR3 totals 17 residues. Trimming pared 4 bases from V and 2 bases from J, leaving 16 bases between. The variable domain in full, with the rest retrieved from reference TRBV5-6 and TRBJ2-6, is DAGVTQSPTHLIKTRGQQVTLRCSPKSGHDTVSWYQQALGQGPQFIFQYYEEEERQRGNFPDRFSGHQFPNYSSELNVNALLLGDSALYLCASSHPTEATGANVLTFGAGSRLTVL.

This rearrangement joins TRBV30 to TRBJ1-1; possible D gene TRBD1, 6 bases. V was cut by 2 bases and J by 4 bases, with 26 bases left in between. The germline gives CDR1 GTSNPN, CDR2 SVGIG (reference sequence). The CDR3 totals 18 residues. CDR3 DNA sequence: TGTGCCTGGAGTCCTCCCCAGGGGCTATTCCGGACGCGCACTGAAGCTTTCTTT. It translates to CAWSPPQGLFRTRTEAFF. The full variable domain, with the rest looked up from reference TRBV30 and TRBJ1-1, is SQTIHQWPATLVQPVGSPLSLECTVEGTSNPNLYWYRQAAGRGLQLLFYSVGIGQISSEVPQNLSASRPQDRQFILSSKKLLLSDSGFYLCAWSPPQGLFRTRTEAFFGQGTRLTVV.

This rearrangement joins TRBV5-1 to TRBJ1-2; 10 nucleotides agree with TRBD1. The CDR3 extends over 16 amino acids. Losses at the gene ends were 0 bases for V and 6 bases for J; bases not matched to a gene: 8. Germline-derived CDR1 and CDR2 are SGHRS and YFSETQ. CDR3 bases: TGCGCCAGCAGCTTGGGCCGGGACAGGGGAAAGGATGGCTACACCTTC. It yields the protein CASSLGRDRGKDGYTF.

The V call is TRBV9, the J call TRBJ1-1; a weak D match, TRBD1 (5 bases). Trimming stripped 3 bases from V and 0 bases from J, with 9 bases between. The CDR3 consists of 14 residues. CDR1 SGDLS and CDR2 YYNGEE come from the germline V gene. CDR3 coding DNA: TGTGCCAGCAGCGACGACAGTCTGAACACTGAAGCTTTCTTT. Protein: CASSDDSLNTEAFF.

The rearrangement joins TRBV6-1 to TRBJ1-2; no firm D call. V was cut by 2 bases and J by 4 bases, with 11 bases left in between. The CDR3 length is 14 residues. CDR1 is MNHNS and CDR2 is SASEGT in the germline V gene. CDR3 nucleotides: TGTGCCAGCAGTGAACCCTTTACAACCTATGGCTACACCTTC. Encoded protein: CASSEPFTTYGYTF.

V usage is TRBV11-2 and J usage is TRBJ1-6; D not certain. The ends were cut back, 8 bases at V and 0 bases at J, with 11 bases in the middle. The CDR3 covers 15 residues. Germline values: CDR1 SGHAT, CDR2 FQNNGV. CDR3 sequence (DNA): TGTGCCAGCGAAATAGGGAGCTCCTATAATTCACCCCTCCACTTT. Its protein product is CASEIGSSYNSPLHF.

There are a few counts of this clone. The chain recombines TRBV5-1 with TRBJ1-1; D is perhaps TRBD1 (5 bases). V was cut by 1 base and J by 7 bases, with 17 bases left in between. The CDR3 consists of 15 residues. Germline V gene data show CDR1 as SGHRS and CDR2 as YFSETQ. For the CDR3, the DNA is TGCGCCAGCAGCTTGTGGTTCGGGGGGATTAGTGAAGCTTTCTTT. This sequence encodes CASSLWFGGISEAFF.

CDR3 region: CASSRDWDTQYF. The CDR3 DNA reads as TGTGCCAGTAGTAGGGACTGGGATACGCAGTATTTT. The chain employs TRBV19 and TRBJ2-3, with a tentative D call TRBD2 (6 bases). This CDR3 region has 12 residues. Trimming left V 4 bases short and J 6 bases short, with 8 bases between. CDR1 LNHDA and CDR2 SQIVND come from the germline V gene (reference sequence).

This rearrangement joins TRBV19 to TRBJ1-2; the match to TRBD1 covers 8 bases. In germline, CDR1 is LNHDA, CDR2 SQIVND (reference sequence). CDR3 length equals 16 residues. V dropped 5 bases and J dropped 8; count of bases not matched to a gene: 16. Written as DNA, the CDR3 is TGTGCCAGTAGTCGCAGAAGGCAGGGGGCCTTGTCCGGCTACACCTTC. Translated: CASSRRRQGALSGYTF. The variable domain in full, completed from reference TRBV19 and TRBJ1-2, reads DGGITQSPKYLFRKEGQNVTLSCEQNLNHDAMYWYRQDPGQGLRLIYYSQIVNDFQKGDIAEGYSVSREKKESFPLTVTSAQKNPTAFYLCASSRRRQGALSGYTFGSGTRLTVV.

The V and J genes are TRBV7-9 and TRBJ1-2; the D is unclear. V was pared by 5 bases and J by 1 base, with 11 bases between. CDR1 is SEHNR and CDR2 is FQNEAQ in the germline V gene (reference sequence). The CDR3 totals 14 residues. DNA for the CDR3: TGTGCCAGCAGCGTTGAGAAGAGTAACTATGGCTACACCTTC. It encodes CASSVEKSNYGYTF.